This T cell receptor (beta chain) was retrieved from a study of glioma-infiltrating T cells after dendritic cell vaccination. About the research overall: Dendritic cell vaccination trial patients had either newly diagnosed or recurrent glioblastoma.

Primers: 60 V beta forward and 13 J beta reverse. The data were produced by immunoSEQ multiplex PCR, yet TCRdb's version contains in-frame clones alone and is incomplete. The top ten clones hold 6.8% of a sample with about 90,000 clones, under 85% of them seen once. Stated time point: after dendritic cell vaccination, including at tumor progression/relapse. J gave up 4 bases and V 2 bases, and 7 bases lay outside the gene matches. This CDR3 region has 15 residues. Germline CDR1 is SGHTS and CDR2 is YDEGEE. Sequencing used blood, obtained after dendritic cell vaccination. The clonotype was recovered from a human donor with glioblastoma. The V and J genes are TRBV5-8 and TRBJ1-1; 8 bases line up with TRBD1. The CDR3 here is CASSFYQGASTEAFF. DNA for the CDR3: TGTGCCAGCAGCTTTTATCAGGGGGCGAGCACTGAAGCTTTCTTT.